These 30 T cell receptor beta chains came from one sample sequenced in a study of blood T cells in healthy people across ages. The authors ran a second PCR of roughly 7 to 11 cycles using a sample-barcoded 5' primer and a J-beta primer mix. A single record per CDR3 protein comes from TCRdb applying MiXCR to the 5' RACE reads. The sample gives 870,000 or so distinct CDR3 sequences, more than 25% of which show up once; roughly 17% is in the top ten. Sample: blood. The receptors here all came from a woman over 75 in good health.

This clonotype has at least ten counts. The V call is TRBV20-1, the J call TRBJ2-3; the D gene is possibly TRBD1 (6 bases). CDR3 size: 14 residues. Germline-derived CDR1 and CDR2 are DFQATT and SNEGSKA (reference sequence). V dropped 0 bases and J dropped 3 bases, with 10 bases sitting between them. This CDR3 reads CSAREGGRTDTQYF. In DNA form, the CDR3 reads TGCAGTGCTAGAGAAGGGGGTCGTACAGATACGCAGTATTTT.

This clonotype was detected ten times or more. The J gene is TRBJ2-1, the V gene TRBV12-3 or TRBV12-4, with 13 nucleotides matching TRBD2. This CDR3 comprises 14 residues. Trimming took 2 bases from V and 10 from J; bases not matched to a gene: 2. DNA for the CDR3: TGTGCCAGCAGTTTATCACTAGCGGGGGGGGAGCAGTTCTTC. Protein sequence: CASSLSLAGGEQFF.

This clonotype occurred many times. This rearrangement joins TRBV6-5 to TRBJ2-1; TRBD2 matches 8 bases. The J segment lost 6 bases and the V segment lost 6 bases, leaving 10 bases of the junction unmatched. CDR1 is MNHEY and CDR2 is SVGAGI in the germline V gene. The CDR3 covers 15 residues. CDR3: CASSRRGGPFNEQFF. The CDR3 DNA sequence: TGTGCCAGCAGCCGCCGCGGGGGGCCATTCAATGAGCAGTTCTTC.

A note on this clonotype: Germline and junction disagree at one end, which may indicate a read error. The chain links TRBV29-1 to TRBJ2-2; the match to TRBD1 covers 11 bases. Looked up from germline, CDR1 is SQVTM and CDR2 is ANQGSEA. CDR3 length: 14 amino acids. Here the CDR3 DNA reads TGCAGCGCCCGGACAGGGGGCGGCACCGGGGAGCGGTTTTTT. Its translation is CSARTGGGTGERFF.

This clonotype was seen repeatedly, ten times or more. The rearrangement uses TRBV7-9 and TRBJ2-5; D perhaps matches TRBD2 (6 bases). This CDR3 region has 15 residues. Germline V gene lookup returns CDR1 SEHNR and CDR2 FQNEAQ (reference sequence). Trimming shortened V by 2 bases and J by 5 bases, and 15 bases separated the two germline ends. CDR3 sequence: CASSLFGTGVETQYF. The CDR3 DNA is TGTGCCAGCAGCTTATTTGGTACGGGGGTGGAGACCCAGTACTTC.

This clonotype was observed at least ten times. CDR3: CAITPGQGAYEQYF. The DNA for the CDR3 is TGTGCCATCACACCGGGACAGGGAGCCTACGAGCAGTACTTC. The chain combines TRBV10-3 with TRBJ2-7; 9 bases map to TRBD1. The CDR3 is 14 residues long. Unmatched junction bases numbered 6, after V lost 7 bases and J lost 2 bases. Germline lookup yields CDR1 ENHRY and CDR2 SYGVKD.

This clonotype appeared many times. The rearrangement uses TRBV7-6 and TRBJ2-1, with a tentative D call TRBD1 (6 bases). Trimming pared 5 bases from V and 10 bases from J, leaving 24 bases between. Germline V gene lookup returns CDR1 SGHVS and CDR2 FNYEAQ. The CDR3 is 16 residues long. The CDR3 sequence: CASSHRPGQGQREQFF. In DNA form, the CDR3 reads TGTGCCAGCAGCCATAGACCGGGACAAGGCCAACGGGAGCAGTTCTTC. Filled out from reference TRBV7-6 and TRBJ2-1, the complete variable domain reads GAGVSQSPRYKVTKRGQDVALRCDPISGHVSLYWYRQALGQGPEFLTYFNYEAQQDKSGLPNDRFSAERPEGSISTLTIQRTEQRDSAMYRCASSHRPGQGQREQFFGPGTRLTVL.

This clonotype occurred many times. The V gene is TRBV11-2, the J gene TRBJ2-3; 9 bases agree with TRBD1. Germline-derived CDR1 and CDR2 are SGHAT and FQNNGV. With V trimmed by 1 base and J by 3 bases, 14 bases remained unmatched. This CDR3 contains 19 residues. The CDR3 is CASSLGSSGQGYRTDTQYF. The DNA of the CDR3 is TGTGCCAGCAGCTTAGGGTCCTCCGGACAGGGGTACCGAACAGATACGCAGTATTTT.

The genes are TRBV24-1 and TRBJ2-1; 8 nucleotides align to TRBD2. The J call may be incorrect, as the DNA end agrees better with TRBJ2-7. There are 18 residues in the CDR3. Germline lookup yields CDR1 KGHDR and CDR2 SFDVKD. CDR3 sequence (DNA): TGTGCCACCAGTGACCCTCCGGGAGGGGCCAGCTCCTACAATGAGCAGTACTTC. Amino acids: CATSDPPGGASSYNEQYF.

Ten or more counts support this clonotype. Written as DNA, the CDR3 is TGTGCCAGCAGCACAGAGGGACTAGCGTCTGAGCAGTTCTTC. Translated, it gives CASSTEGLASEQFF. The chain combines TRBV7-9 with TRBJ2-1; 10 bases fit TRBD2. Germline V gene lookup returns CDR1 SEHNR and CDR2 FQNEAQ (reference sequence). After removal of 5 bases from V and 9 bases from J, the junction contained 7 bases not matched to a gene. The CDR3 is 14 residues long.

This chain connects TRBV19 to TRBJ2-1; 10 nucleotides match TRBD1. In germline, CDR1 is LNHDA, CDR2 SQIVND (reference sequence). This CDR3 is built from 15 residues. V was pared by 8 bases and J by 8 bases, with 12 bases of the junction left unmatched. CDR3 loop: CASRTPGQGQHEQFF. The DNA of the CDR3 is TGTGCCAGTCGGACACCGGGACAGGGGCAACATGAGCAGTTCTTC.

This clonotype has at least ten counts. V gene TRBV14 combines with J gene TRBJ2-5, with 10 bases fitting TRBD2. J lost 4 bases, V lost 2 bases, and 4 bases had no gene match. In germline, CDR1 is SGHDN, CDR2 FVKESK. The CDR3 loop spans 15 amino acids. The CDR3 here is CASSQHRLAGETQYF. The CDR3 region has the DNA TGTGCCAGCAGCCAACACCGACTAGCGGGAGAGACCCAGTACTTC.

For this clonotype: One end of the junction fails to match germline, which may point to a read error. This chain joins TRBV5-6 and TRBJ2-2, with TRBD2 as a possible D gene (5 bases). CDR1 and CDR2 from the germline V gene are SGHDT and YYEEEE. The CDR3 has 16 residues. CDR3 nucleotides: TGTGCCAGCAGCTTGGTTGTAGGCGCGAACACCGGGGAGCGGTTTTTT. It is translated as CASSLVVGANTGERFF.

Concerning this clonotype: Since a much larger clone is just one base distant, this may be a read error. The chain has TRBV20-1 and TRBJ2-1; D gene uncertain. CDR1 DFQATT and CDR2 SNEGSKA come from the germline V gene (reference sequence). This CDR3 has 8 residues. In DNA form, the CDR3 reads TGCAGCACCCATGAGCAGGTCTTC. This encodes CSTHEQVF.

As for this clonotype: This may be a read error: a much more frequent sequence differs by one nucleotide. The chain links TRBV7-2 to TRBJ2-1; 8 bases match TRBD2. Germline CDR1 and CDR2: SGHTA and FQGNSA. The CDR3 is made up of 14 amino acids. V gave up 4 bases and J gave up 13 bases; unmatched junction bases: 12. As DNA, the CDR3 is TGTGCCAGCAGCTCCGGGGGGGCATGGGAGACCCAGTTCTTC. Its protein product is CASSSGGAWETQFF.

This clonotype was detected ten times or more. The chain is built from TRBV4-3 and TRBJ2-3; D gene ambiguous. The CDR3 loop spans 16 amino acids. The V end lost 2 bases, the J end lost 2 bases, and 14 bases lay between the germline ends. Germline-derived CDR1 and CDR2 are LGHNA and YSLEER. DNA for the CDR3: TGCGCCAGCAGCCAATACTACCGGGCACCCACAGATACGCAGTATTTT. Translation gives CASSQYYRAPTDTQYF.

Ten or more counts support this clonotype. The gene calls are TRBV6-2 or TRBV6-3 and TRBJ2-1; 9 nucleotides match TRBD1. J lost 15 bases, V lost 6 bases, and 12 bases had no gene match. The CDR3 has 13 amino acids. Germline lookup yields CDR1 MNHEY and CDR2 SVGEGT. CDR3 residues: CASSLAPGQGPFF. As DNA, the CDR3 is TGTGCCAGCAGCCTCGCTCCGGGACAGGGACCGTTCTTC.

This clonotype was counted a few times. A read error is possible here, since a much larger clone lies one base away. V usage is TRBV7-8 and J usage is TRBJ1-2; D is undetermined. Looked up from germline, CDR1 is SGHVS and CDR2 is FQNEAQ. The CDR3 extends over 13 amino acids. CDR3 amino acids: CASSFGWMTGYNF. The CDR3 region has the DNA TGTGCCAGCAGCTTCGGGTGGATGACTGGCTACAACTTC.

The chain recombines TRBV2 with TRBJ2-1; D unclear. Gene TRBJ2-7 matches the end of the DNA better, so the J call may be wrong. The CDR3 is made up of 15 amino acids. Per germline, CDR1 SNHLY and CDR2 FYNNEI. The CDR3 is CASSAAPSSYNEQYF. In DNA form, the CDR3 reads TGTGCCAGCAGTGCGGCCCCAAGCTCCTACAATGAGCAGTACTTC.

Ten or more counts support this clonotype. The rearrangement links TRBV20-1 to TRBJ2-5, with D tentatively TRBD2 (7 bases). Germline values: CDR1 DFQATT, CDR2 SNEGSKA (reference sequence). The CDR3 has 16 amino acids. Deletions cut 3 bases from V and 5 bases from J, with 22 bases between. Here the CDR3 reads CSASPYAGARRETQYF. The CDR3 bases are TGCAGTGCTAGTCCCTATGCGGGGGCGCGTAGGGAGACCCAGTACTTC.

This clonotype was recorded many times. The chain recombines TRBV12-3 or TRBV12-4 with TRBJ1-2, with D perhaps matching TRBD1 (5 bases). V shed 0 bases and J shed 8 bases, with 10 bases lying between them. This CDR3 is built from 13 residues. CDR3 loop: CASSLAIRGGYTF. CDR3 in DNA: TGTGCCAGCAGTTTAGCGATAAGGGGAGGCTACACCTTC.

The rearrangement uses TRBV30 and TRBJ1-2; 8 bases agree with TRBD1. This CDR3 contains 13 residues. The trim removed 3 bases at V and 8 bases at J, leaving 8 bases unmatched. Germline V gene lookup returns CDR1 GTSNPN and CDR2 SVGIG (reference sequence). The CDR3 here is CAWRRQGSGGYTF. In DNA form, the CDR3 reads TGTGCCTGGAGGCGACAGGGGTCTGGCGGCTACACCTTC.

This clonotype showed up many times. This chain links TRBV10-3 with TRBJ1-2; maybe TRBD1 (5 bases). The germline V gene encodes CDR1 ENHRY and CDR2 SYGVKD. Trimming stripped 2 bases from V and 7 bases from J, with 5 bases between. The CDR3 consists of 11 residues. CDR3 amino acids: CAISEGGGYTF. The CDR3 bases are TGTGCCATCAGTGAGGGGGGTGGCTACACCTTC.

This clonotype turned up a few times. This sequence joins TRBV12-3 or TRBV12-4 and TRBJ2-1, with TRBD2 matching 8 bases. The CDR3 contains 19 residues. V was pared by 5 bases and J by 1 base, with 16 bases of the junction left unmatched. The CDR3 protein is CASSAGGRGVRASYNEQFF. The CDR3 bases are TGTGCCAGCAGTGCCGGGGGGCGGGGGGTCCGTGCTTCCTACAATGAGCAGTTCTTC.

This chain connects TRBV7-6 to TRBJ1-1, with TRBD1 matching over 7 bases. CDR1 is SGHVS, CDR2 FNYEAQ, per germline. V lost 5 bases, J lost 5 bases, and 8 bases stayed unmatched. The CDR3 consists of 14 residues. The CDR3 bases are TGTGCCAGCAGCGACCGACAGGGAGGGACTGAAGCTTTCTTT. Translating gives CASSDRQGGTEAFF.

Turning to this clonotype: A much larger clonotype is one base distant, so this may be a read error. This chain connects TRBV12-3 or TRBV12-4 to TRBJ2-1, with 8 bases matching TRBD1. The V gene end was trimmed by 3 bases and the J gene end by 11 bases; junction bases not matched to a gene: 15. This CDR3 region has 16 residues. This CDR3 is CASSFWVRGPADKQFF. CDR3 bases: TGTGCCAGCAGTTTTTGGGTCAGGGGGCCTGCGGATAAGCAGTTCTTC.

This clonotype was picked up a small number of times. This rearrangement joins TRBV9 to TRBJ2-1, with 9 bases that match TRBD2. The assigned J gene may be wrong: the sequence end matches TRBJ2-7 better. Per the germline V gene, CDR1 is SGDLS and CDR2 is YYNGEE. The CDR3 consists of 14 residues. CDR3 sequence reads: CASSPTSGYNEQYF. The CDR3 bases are TGTGCCAGCAGCCCGACTAGCGGCTACAATGAGCAGTACTTC.

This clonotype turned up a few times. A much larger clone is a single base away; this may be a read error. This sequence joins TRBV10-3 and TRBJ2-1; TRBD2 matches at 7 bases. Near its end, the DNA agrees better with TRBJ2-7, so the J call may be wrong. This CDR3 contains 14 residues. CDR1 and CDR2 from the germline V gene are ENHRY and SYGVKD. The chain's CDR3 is CAIMGGGSYNEQYF. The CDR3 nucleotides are TGTGCCATCATGGGCGGGGGTTCCTACAATGAGCAGTACTTC.

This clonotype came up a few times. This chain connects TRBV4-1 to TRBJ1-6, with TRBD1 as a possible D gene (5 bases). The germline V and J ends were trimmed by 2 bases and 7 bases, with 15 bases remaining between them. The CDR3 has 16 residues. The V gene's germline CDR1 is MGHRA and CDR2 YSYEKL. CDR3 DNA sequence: TGCGCCAGCAGCCAAAGAACTGGCAGGGAAAATTCACCCCTCCACTTT. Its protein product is CASSQRTGRENSPLHF.

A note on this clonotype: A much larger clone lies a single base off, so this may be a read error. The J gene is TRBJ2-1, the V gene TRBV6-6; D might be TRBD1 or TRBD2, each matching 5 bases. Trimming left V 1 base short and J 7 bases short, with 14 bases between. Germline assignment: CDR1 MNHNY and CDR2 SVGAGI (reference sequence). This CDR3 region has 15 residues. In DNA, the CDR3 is TGTGCCAGCAGTTACTGGGAGAAAGGGGAGAATGAGCAGTTCTTC. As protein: CASSYWEKGENEQFF.